A single sample is the source of the 31 T cell receptor beta chains below, sequenced in a study of blood T cells in healthy people across ages. Combining a sample-barcoded 5' primer with a J-beta primer mix, a second PCR ran for about 7 to 11 cycles. TCRdb itself ran the 5' RACE reads through MiXCR, one entry per CDR3 protein. The table has 650,000 to 900,000 distinct CDR3 sequences, less than 80% seen once. Sequences were obtained from blood. The receptor source for this set is a man under 40 in good health.

The chain carries TRBV4-3 and TRBJ2-1, with 10 bases aligning to TRBD2. From germline, CDR1 is LGHNA and CDR2 YSLEER. Germline trimming cut 0 bases from V and 8 bases from J; bases unmatched to any gene: 10. The CDR3 extends over 17 amino acids. DNA for the CDR3: TGCGCCAGCAGCCAAGAGGTCCTGAGCGGGGGGGCCGATGAGCAGTTCTTC. Encoded protein: CASSQEVLSGGADEQFF.

The J gene is TRBJ1-2, the V gene TRBV20-1; D is uncertain. Germline lookup yields CDR1 DFQATT and CDR2 SNEGSKA (reference sequence). CDR3 size: 11 residues. V was trimmed by 3 bases and J by 5 bases, leaving 7 bases between them. CDR3 protein: CSARPLYGYTF. The CDR3 region has the DNA TGCAGTGCTAGGCCCTTATATGGCTACACCTTC.

V and J are TRBV4-1 and TRBJ2-3; 7 positions match TRBD1. CDR1 is MGHRA, CDR2 YSYEKL, per germline. The J segment lost 2 bases and the V segment lost 0 bases, leaving 5 bases of the junction unmatched. The CDR3 loop spans 16 amino acids. The CDR3 bases are TGCGCCAGCAGCCAAGACTACAGGGGTCCCACAGATACGCAGTATTTT. Translating gives CASSQDYRGPTDTQYF.

This clonotype has only a few counts. DNA for the CDR3: TGTGCCATCGGAAAGAATGGGGAGACCCAGTACTTC. It yields the protein CAIGKNGETQYF. The chain is built from TRBV10-3 and TRBJ2-5; no definite D call. Germline assignment: CDR1 ENHRY and CDR2 SYGVKD. There are 12 residues in the CDR3. V lost 8 bases and J 5 bases, leaving 12 bases between the germline ends.

This clonotype was recorded a few times. This chain joins TRBV12-3 or TRBV12-4 and TRBJ2-1, with 7 bases that match TRBD1. V shed 5 bases and J 6 bases; nucleotides not matched to a gene: 10. This CDR3 contains 15 residues. The CDR3 sequence is CASSPNPGTVNEQFF. The CDR3 DNA follows: TGTGCCAGCAGTCCGAATCCCGGGACAGTCAATGAGCAGTTCTTC.

Only a few counts were recorded for this clonotype. For the CDR3, the DNA is TGTGCCAGCAGCCTACAAGGTCCCGATGAGCAGTTCTTC. As protein: CASSLQGPDEQFF. The chain is built from TRBV7-2 and TRBJ2-1; D uncertain. Germline CDR1 SGHTA, CDR2 FQGNSA. There are 13 residues in the CDR3. V was cut by 5 bases and J by 8 bases, with 13 bases left in between.

This clonotype has only a few counts. The V and J genes are TRBV10-3 and TRBJ2-7; 11 nucleotides align to TRBD2. Germline V gene lookup returns CDR1 ENHRY and CDR2 SYGVKD. J was trimmed by 2 bases and V by 9 bases; bases with no gene match: 3. There are 13 residues in the CDR3. The CDR3 is CAIGTSGTYEQYF. The CDR3 DNA reads TGTGCCATTGGGACTAGCGGAACCTACGAGCAGTACTTC.

V and J are TRBV6-1 and TRBJ2-2; D perhaps matches TRBD2 (5 bases). Trimming removed 1 base from V and 3 bases from J, with 9 bases in between. The CDR3 contains 15 residues. Germline-derived CDR1 and CDR2 are MNHNS and SASEGT. CDR3 coding DNA: TGTGCCAGCAGTGAAGATCCGGGGTACACCGGGGAGCTGTTTTTT. Amino acids: CASSEDPGYTGELFF.

The chain carries TRBV12-3 or TRBV12-4 and TRBJ2-3; TRBD2 aligns across 8 bases. V shed 1 base and J 4 bases; nucleotides not matched to a gene: 4. The CDR3 has 15 amino acids. The CDR3 DNA reads TGTGCCAGCAGTTTAGACGGGGGGGCTCCAGATACGCAGTATTTT. This codes for CASSLDGGAPDTQYF.

This rearrangement joins TRBV20-1 to TRBJ2-7; 11 bases are shared with TRBD1. The CDR3 loop spans 15 amino acids. V lost 6 bases to trimming and J lost 3 bases; unmatched junction nucleotides: 10. The V gene's germline CDR1 is DFQATT and CDR2 SNEGSKA (reference sequence). CDR3 residues: CSARTGTGGFYEQYF. The CDR3 nucleotides read TGCAGTGCGAGGACCGGGACAGGGGGTTTCTACGAGCAGTACTTC.

This clonotype was recorded only once. V and J are TRBV7-2 and TRBJ1-3; D remains ambiguous. Per the germline V gene, CDR1 is SGHTA and CDR2 is FQGNSA. CDR3 length equals 14 residues. V was cut by 3 bases and J by 6 bases, with 12 bases left in between. The DNA of the CDR3 is TGTGCCAGCAGCTTTGGGAATAGCGAAAACACCATATATTTT. This encodes CASSFGNSENTIYF.

The chain uses TRBV7-2 and TRBJ1-2; the D gene is possibly TRBD1 (5 bases). V was trimmed by 6 bases and J by 6 bases, leaving 11 bases between them. CDR1 is SGHTA, CDR2 FQGNSA, per germline. The CDR3 runs to 12 residues. CDR3 in DNA: TGTGCCAGCAGTTATCTCAGGGATGGCTACACCTTC. This gives the protein CASSYLRDGYTF. The whole variable domain, filled in from reference TRBV7-2 and TRBJ1-2, reads GAGVSQSPSNKVTEKGKDVELRCDPISGHTALYWYRQSLGQGLEFLIYFQGNSAPDKSGLPSDRFSAERTGGSVSTLTIQRTQQEDSAVYLCASSYLRDGYTFGSGTRLTVV.

This rearrangement joins TRBV29-1 to TRBJ2-1, with 9 positions matching TRBD2. V gave up 3 bases and J gave up 8 bases; unmatched junction bases: 11. Germline assignment: CDR1 SQVTM and CDR2 ANQGSEA. CDR3 size: 15 residues. The CDR3 reads CSVEVGGGAPHEQFF. The CDR3 nucleotides read TGCAGCGTTGAGGTTGGCGGGGGGGCCCCCCATGAGCAGTTCTTC.

This sequence joins TRBV5-5 and TRBJ1-2, with 7 nucleotides matching TRBD1. V lost 0 bases and J lost 7; bases outside the gene matches: 6. This CDR3 spans 14 amino acids. Per germline, CDR1 SGHKS and CDR2 YYEKEE (reference sequence). The DNA of the CDR3 is TGTGCCAGCAGCTTGGAACGACAGGGCCCTGGCTACACCTTC. Encoded protein: CASSLERQGPGYTF.

This clonotype was seen a few times. The rearrangement uses TRBV5-1 and TRBJ1-2, with D unresolved. Between the trimmed V and J ends, which lost 0 bases and 8 bases, there was a span of 11 bases. Germline V gene lookup returns CDR1 SGHRS and CDR2 YFSETQ. The CDR3 sequence is 13 residues long. CDR3 sequence reads: CASSLDFFLGYTF. For the CDR3, the DNA is TGCGCCAGCAGCTTGGACTTTTTCCTCGGCTACACCTTC.

This chain joins TRBV7-2 and TRBJ2-3; 10 bases are shared with TRBD2. Germline lookup yields CDR1 SGHTA and CDR2 FQGNSA. V gave up 2 bases and J gave up 4 bases; unmatched junction bases: 12. This CDR3 is 18 amino acids long. In DNA form, the CDR3 reads TGTGCCAGCAGCTTAAGGGCTAGCGGGGGCGTTGTGGCAGATACGCAGTATTTT. This codes for CASSLRASGGVVADTQYF.

There are a few counts of this clonotype. The CDR3 region has the DNA TGTGCCAGCAGCCAACAGCGGGGGGCACGGGAGCAGTACTTC. This translates into CASSQQRGAREQYF. This chain links TRBV11-1 with TRBJ2-4, with 9 bases matching TRBD2. Looked up from germline, CDR1 is SGHAT and CDR2 is FQDESV (reference sequence). V trimming: 5 bases; J trimming: 13 bases; junction bases outside the gene matches: 12. CDR3 length: 14 amino acids.

This clonotype was observed a handful of times. The chain couples TRBV7-2 to TRBJ2-7; D remains ambiguous. The ends were cut back, 6 bases at V and 9 bases at J, with 18 bases in the middle. CDR1 is SGHTA and CDR2 is FQGNSA in the germline V gene. The CDR3 sequence is 13 residues long. CDR3 in amino acids: CASSPAPGRAQYF. CDR3 coding DNA: TGTGCCAGCAGTCCCGCGCCAGGTAGAGCGCAGTACTTC.

The CDR3 spells CSAIPSGGAHEQFF. The CDR3 bases are TGCAGTGCTATCCCTAGCGGGGGGGCTCATGAGCAGTTCTTC. The chain combines TRBV20-1 with TRBJ2-1; 12 bases are a match to TRBD2. The CDR3 runs 14 residues. Germline V gene sequence: CDR1 DFQATT, CDR2 SNEGSKA (reference sequence). Trimming took 4 bases from V and 8 from J; bases not matched to a gene: 6.

The chain has TRBV5-1 and TRBJ2-1; 7 bases match TRBD2. The CDR3 spans 13 residues. The ends lost 0 bases at V and 10 bases at J; junction bases unmatched: 4. Germline CDR1 reads SGHRS; CDR2 reads YFSETQ. The CDR3 sequence is CASSLGHGGEQFF. In DNA, the CDR3 is TGCGCCAGCAGCTTGGGCCACGGGGGGGAGCAGTTCTTC.

The chain couples TRBV27 to TRBJ1-6, with D possibly TRBD1 on 5 matching bases. V gave up 5 bases and J gave up 0 bases, with 8 bases separating them. In germline, CDR1 is MNHEY, CDR2 SMNVEV (reference sequence). The CDR3 has 15 amino acids. The DNA for the CDR3 is TGTGCCAGCAGTCCCGGGACCTCCTATAATTCACCCCTCCACTTT. Translating gives CASSPGTSYNSPLHF.

On this clonotype: This could be a read error, since a much larger clone is one nucleotide away. The chain uses TRBV10-3 and TRBJ2-3; D remains unclear. The CDR3 is 12 amino acids. Germline CDR1 and CDR2: ENHRY and SYGVKD. CDR3 in amino acids: CAVSRSEDTQYF. The CDR3 DNA reads as TGTGCCGTCAGTCGCTCCGAAGATACGCAGTATTTT.

This chain connects TRBV18 to TRBJ2-3, with TRBD1 matching 8 bases. This CDR3 is built from 15 residues. Germline V gene sequence: CDR1 KGHSH, CDR2 LQKENI. Losses at the gene ends were 0 bases for V and 4 bases for J; bases not matched to a gene: 3. The CDR3 protein is CASSPPRGRPDTQYF. In DNA form, the CDR3 reads TGTGCCAGCTCACCACCCAGGGGGCGCCCAGATACGCAGTATTTT.

This sequence joins TRBV7-2 and TRBJ2-4; D might be TRBD1 (6 bases). CDR1 SGHTA and CDR2 FQGNSA come from the germline V gene. The V gene lost 5 bases and the J gene lost 0 bases, with 14 bases spanning the gap. This CDR3 contains 16 residues. The CDR3, as DNA: TGTGCCAGCAGCGAACAGGGCCTCCTAGCCAAAAACATTCAGTACTTC. It is translated as CASSEQGLLAKNIQYF.

This chain connects TRBV5-1 to TRBJ2-5, with unresolved D. Trimming stripped 0 bases from V and 3 bases from J, with 9 bases between. Per germline, CDR1 SGHRS and CDR2 YFSETQ. The CDR3 extends over 14 amino acids. The DNA for the CDR3 is TGCGCCAGCAGCTTGGGCCGACCTAAAGAGACCCAGTACTTC. Translation gives CASSLGRPKETQYF.

This rearrangement joins TRBV11-3 to TRBJ2-3; D gene ambiguous. Looked up from germline, CDR1 is SGHNT and CDR2 is YENEEA. The CDR3 sequence is 15 residues long. The V end was cut by 2 bases, the J end by 3 bases, with 12 bases between. CDR3 residues: CASSLTPMRTDTQYF. The DNA for the CDR3 is TGTGCCAGCAGCTTAACTCCGATGAGGACAGATACGCAGTATTTT.

In its sample, this clonotype was seen a few times. The rearrangement uses TRBV6-1 and TRBJ2-7; 8 nucleotides match TRBD1. Per the germline V gene, CDR1 is MNHNS and CDR2 is SASEGT. J was trimmed by 2 bases and V by 7 bases; bases with no gene match: 13. This CDR3 is built from 16 residues. CDR3 bases: TGTGCCAGCACTATCGATAGGGACAGGCTGGCCTACGAGCAGTACTTC. Its translation: CASTIDRDRLAYEQYF.

This sequence joins TRBV6-5 and TRBJ2-6; D unresolved. The V and J ends lost 8 bases and 2 bases respectively, with 16 bases between them. Germline CDR1 reads MNHEY; CDR2 reads SVGAGI. This CDR3 comprises 16 residues. The CDR3 nucleotides read TGTGCCAGCTCCAACTTTAAGGGTACTGGGGCCAACGTCCTGACTTTC. Protein: CASSNFKGTGANVLTF.

This clonotype has a count of ten or more. V gene TRBV28 combines with J gene TRBJ2-1; D ambiguous. This CDR3 comprises 12 residues. Germline-derived CDR1 and CDR2 are MDHEN and SYDVKM. The V gene lost 6 bases and the J gene lost 1 base, with 4 bases spanning the gap. Written as DNA, the CDR3 is TGTGCCAGCAGGGGGTCCTACAATGAGCAGTTCTTC. Translating it yields CASRGSYNEQFF.

The V and J genes are TRBV20-1 and TRBJ2-4, with D perhaps given as TRBD1 or TRBD2 (6 bases each). The J call may be in error: the DNA end matches TRBJ2-7 better. This CDR3 has 13 amino acids. Germline loops: CDR1 DFQATT, CDR2 SNEGSKA (reference sequence). The DNA of the CDR3 is TGCAGTGCTAGAGATGGGGGGCCTTACGAGCAGTACTTC. It yields the protein CSARDGGPYEQYF.

DNA for the CDR3: TGTGCCAGCAGTTCCGGGTCGAGCACCGGGGAGCTGTTTTTT. Encoded protein: CASSSGSSTGELFF. The rearrangement uses TRBV6-2 or TRBV6-3 and TRBJ2-2; D is uncertain. CDR1 MNHEY and CDR2 SVGEGT come from the germline V gene. This CDR3 contains 14 residues. V was trimmed by 4 bases and J by 4 bases, leaving 10 bases between them.